This section outlines one T cell receptor (beta chain) sequence together with its context. Its antigen is still unknown. This sample was included in a study of human T cells and chemical hapten exposure. Looked up from germline, CDR1 is LGHNA and CDR2 is YSLEER. This CDR3 region has 15 residues. The V segment lost 2 bases and the J segment 3 bases; nucleotides outside the gene matches: 3. TCRdb analysed the RACE reads with MiXCR anew, one entry per CDR3 protein. The sample consists of approximately 110,000 distinct CDR3 sequences, 34% of them appearing once. As for time point: patch test 3, about 24 weeks after DPC sensitization. The sample's treatment: therapeutic diphenylcyclopropenone sensitization with weekly scalp DPC. Broader study findings: Large CDR3 similarity clusters arose significantly more often from expanded TCRs than from controls.

The sequences come from whole blood, collected in connection with sensitization to the hapten diphenylcyclopropenone (DPC). The rearrangement links TRBV4-3 to TRBJ2-3; 9 bases align to TRBD1. The receptor's source is a man aged 35-49 years with alopecia areata. Some clones in this sample may be carry-over from other donors' samples. The DNA for the CDR3 is TGCGCCAGCAGCCAAAACAGGGGGCCGACAGATACGCAGTATTTT. This encodes CASSQNRGPTDTQYF.